Detailed here is one TCR beta chain. Its antigen is unknown. The sample holds no much larger clone one base away, and base qualities are not on file. For repertoire analyses, the comparison group consisted of eight healthy control donors. CD8+ T cells lacking CD4 were purified from blood before genomic DNA extraction. The data were obtained in a study of regulatory and conventional T cells in RAG deficiency (dated by TCRdb to the late 2010s). For the wider study: High-throughput TCR beta sequencing was used to compare the repertoire diversity and composition of Treg, conventional CD4+ and CD8+ T cells between RAG-deficient patients and healthy controls. What the work shows at the level of the full study, not this receptor alone: Some T-cell subset analyses were not done for some subjects. RAG-deficient patients showed markedly lower Shannon entropy and higher Simpson indices than control T-cell subpopulations. All patient T-cell subsets had shorter CDR3 lengths; Omenn syndrome patients showed >85% Treg-Tconv repertoire overlap at nucleotide and amino acid level. In Omenn syndrome and CID/AS patients compared with controls, approximately 98-fold fewer unique TCR beta sequences were detected from Treg cells, versus approximately 10-fold fewer for other subsets. The CD25-high CD127-low cells sorted from Omenn syndrome patients may be peripherally activated cells rather than true Treg cells.

Library creation used the immunoSEQ multiplex PCR assay. Rearranged TCR beta chain products were amplified from the genomic DNA of sorted T-cell subsets and were then sequenced. Per the authors' processing: Repertoire diversity of productive TCR beta rearrangements was quantified using Shannon entropy and Simpson indices. Clonal expansion was assessed by the summed frequency of the 100 most abundant productive TCR beta clonotypes among total reads. The TRB repertoires were evaluated with a self-reactivity index based on amino acid usage at CDR3beta positions 6 and 7. Two-way ANOVA was used for repertoire analyses, and Student t or Mann-Whitney tests were used for flow cytometric analyses. TCRdb re-hosts the immuneACCESS table, in-frame sequences only. Its copies lack some clones; in the studies checked, an unresolved V gene accounts for under half of them, and the cause for the rest is not known. The DNA gave D and trimming, while V, J and clone size come from that table. This sample lists more than 30,000 clones; more than 80% were detected once. The ten largest clones add up to around 5% of the sample.

Looking up the germline V gene yields CDR1 SGHDN and CDR2 FVKESK. The CDR3 runs 15 amino acids, cysteine and phenylalanine included. The read is trimmed to its CDR3 DNA, 45 bases read in frame from base 1. The germline ends are 11 bases apart after V is trimmed by 8 bases and J by 0 bases. The data were also submitted as part of a second study, on regulatory T cells. The second study reports: The multiplex PCR relied on 52 forward TRBV primers and 13 reverse TRBJ primers, and amplification bias was corrected through assay-based and computational methods. Repertoires from patients had restricted unique TRB V-J pairs and skewed V and J gene usage, with the strongest effect in regulatory T cells. The study compared T-cell receptor beta repertoires of sorted regulatory, conventional CD4+ and CD8+ T cells in CD3G-deficient patients with those in healthy controls. Peripheral blood mononuclear cells were isolated by Ficoll density separation. CD3+ CD8+ CD4- T cells were isolated using a FACSAria cell sorter. Within the immunoSEQ assay, multiplex PCR amplified rearranged TRB loci from genomic DNA. TRB amplicons were sequenced on an Illumina HiSeq platform. Raw sequences were error-filtered and aligned to reference gene sequences by custom algorithms, then analyzed with the immunoSEQ online tools. Frequencies of productive and nonproductive TRB rearrangements were evaluated among both unique and total sequences. Prism software was used to run t tests, Mann-Whitney tests or two-way ANOVA for comparisons between groups.

The V gene is TRBV14 and the J gene is TRBJ1-6; the D gene remains uncertain. This clonotype was obtained from a human donor in good health. The material sequenced was CD8+ T cells sorted from blood. CDR3 loop: CASSHRGSYNSPLHF. The DNA is as follows: TGTGCCAGCTCCCACCGGGGCTCCTATAATTCACCCCTCCACTTT.